This T cell receptor beta chain was obtained from a study of a mutant IDH1 vaccine in newly diagnosed glioma. Background on the study: The patients were given eight vaccinations, one each in weeks 1, 3, 5, 7, 11, 15, 19 and 23. The study started vaccination 4-6 weeks after radiotherapy alone, or with temozolomide cycles. Study-level points and caveats: Vaccine-induced responses were seen in 93.3% of patients, spanning several MHC alleles. Alterations occurring in top peripheral T cell clonotypes seemed unrelated to pseudoprogression.

As regards this clone: What it binds is not known.

The method was immunoSEQ multiplex PCR; TCRdb's version includes in-frame clones alone and lacks a portion of them. The data show over 40,000 clones, 60% to 85% seen once. Time point: week 23, last vaccination. A single vaccine dose contained 300 ug of mutant IDH1 20-mer peptide, and topical imiquimod was used with it. V lost 1 base, J lost 7 bases, and 8 bases lay in between. Germline V gives CDR1 SGHDT, CDR2 YYEEEE. The CDR3 is 12 amino acids. Sequenced material: PBMCs, taken from a glioma patient whose treatment included an IDH1 peptide vaccine. The sequence derives from a middle-aged woman with glioma. Some clones in this sample may be carry-over from other donors' samples. The chain uses TRBV5-6 and TRBJ2-5; no clear D. The CDR3 DNA follows: TGTGCCAGCAGCTTGTCGTCCGGGACCCAGTACTTC. This encodes CASSLSSGTQYF.